This TCR beta chain originates from a study of cytomegalovirus exposure and HLA in healthy donors. Study outcomes and limitations: With further analysis later on, most CMV-associated TCR beta chains appeared HLA-restricted.

To note about this clone: What it recognizes is unknown.

Germline CDR1 reads MNHEY; CDR2 reads SMNVEV (reference sequence). This CDR3 contains 16 residues. Trimming cost V 0 bases and J 5 bases; bases outside gene matches: 7. PCR involved 60 Vbeta and 13 Jbeta primers. The data were produced by immunoSEQ multiplex PCR, yet TCRdb's version contains in-frame clones alone and is incomplete. This table has around 150,000 clones, about 80% appearing once. The V and J genes are TRBV27 and TRBJ2-7; 10 bases are a match to TRBD1. The receptor comes from a man between 25 and 39 years old in good health and CMV-seropositive. The sequenced material came from PBMCs. The CDR3 region is CASSLSRGTGVHEQYF. The CDR3 nucleotides are TGTGCCAGCAGTTTATCGCGGGGGACAGGGGTCCACGAGCAGTACTTC.